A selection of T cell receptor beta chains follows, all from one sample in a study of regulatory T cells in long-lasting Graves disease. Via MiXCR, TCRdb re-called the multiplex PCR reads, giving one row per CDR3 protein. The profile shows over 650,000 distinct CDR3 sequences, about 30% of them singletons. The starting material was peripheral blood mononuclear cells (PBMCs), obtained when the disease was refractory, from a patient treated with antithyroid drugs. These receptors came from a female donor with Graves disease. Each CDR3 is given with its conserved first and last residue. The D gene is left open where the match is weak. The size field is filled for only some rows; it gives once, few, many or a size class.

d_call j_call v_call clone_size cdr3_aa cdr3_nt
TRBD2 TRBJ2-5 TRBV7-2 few CASSFPRGGTTQETQYF TGTGCCAGCAGCTTTCCTCGGGGGGGAACAACCCAAGAGACCCAGTACTTC
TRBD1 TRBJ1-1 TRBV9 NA CASSVAQQGAYTEAFF TGTGCCAGCAGCGTAGCTCAACAGGGGGCATACACTGAAGCTTTCTTT
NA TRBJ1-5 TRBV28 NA CASSLYSGNQPQHF TGTGCCAGCAGTTTATATTCGGGTAATCAGCCCCAGCATTTT
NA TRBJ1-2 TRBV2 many CASMGVFYGYTF TGTGCCAGCATGGGGGTTTTTTATGGCTACACCTTC
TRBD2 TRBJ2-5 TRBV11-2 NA CASSLDWSTSGKETQYF TGTGCCAGCAGCTTAGATTGGTCGACTAGCGGGAAAGAGACCCAGTACTTC
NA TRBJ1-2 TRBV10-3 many CAISEISYGYTF TGTGCCATCAGTGAGATAAGTTATGGCTACACCTTC
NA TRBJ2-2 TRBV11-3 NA CASSSDSQRVNTGELFF TGTGCCAGCAGCTCCGACTCCCAACGCGTGAACACCGGGGAGCTGTTTTTT
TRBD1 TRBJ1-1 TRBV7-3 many CASSPLGQGDTEAFF TGTGCCAGCAGCCCGCTCGGACAGGGGGACACTGAAGCTTTCTTT
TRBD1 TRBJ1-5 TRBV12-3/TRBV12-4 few CTSSLRQGGNQPQHF TGTACCAGCAGTTTAAGACAGGGAGGGAATCAGCCCCAGCATTTT
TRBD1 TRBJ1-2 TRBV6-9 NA CASSYHLDRGFGYTF TGTGCCAGCAGTTACCATCTAGACAGGGGTTTTGGCTACACCTTC
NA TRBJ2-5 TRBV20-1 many CSARDDRGGQETQYF TGCAGTGCTAGAGATGACAGGGGAGGGCAAGAGACCCAGTACTTC
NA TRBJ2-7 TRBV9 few CASSVGTGPHEQYF TGTGCCAGCAGCGTTGGGACGGGCCCCCACGAGCAGTACTTC
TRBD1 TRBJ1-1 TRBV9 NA CASSAGTGAGAFF TGTGCCAGCAGCGCCGGGACAGGAGCTGGAGCTTTCTTT
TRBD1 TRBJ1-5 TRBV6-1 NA CASSRTGGWNQPQHF TGTGCCAGCAGCAGGACAGGGGGCTGGAATCAGCCCCAGCATTTT
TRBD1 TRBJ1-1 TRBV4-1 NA CASSQVGSRGQGTEAFF TGCGCCAGCAGCCAAGTCGGAAGCAGGGGGCAGGGCACTGAAGCTTTCTTT
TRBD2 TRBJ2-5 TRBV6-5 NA CASSYVAGYQETQYF TGTGCCAGCAGTTACGTAGCGGGGTACCAAGAGACCCAGTACTTC
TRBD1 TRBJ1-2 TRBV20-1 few CSARWARGTGNSGYTF TGCAGTGCTAGGTGGGCGCGCGGGACAGGGAATTCTGGCTACACCTTC
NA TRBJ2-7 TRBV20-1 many CSARPLAGYEQYF TGCAGTGCTAGACCCCTAGCTGGATACGAGCAGTACTTC
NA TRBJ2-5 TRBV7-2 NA CTSSPQETQYF TGTACCAGCAGCCCCCAAGAGACCCAGTACTTC
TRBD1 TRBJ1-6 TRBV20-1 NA CSAPSPGQGMGSYNSPLHF TGCAGTGCTCCGTCGCCGGGACAGGGCATGGGCTCCTATAATTCACCCCTCCACTTT
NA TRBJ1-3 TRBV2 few CASSEWTSGNTIYF TGTGCCAGCAGTGAATGGACCTCTGGAAACACCATATATTTT
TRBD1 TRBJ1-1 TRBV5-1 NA CASSLGTGGFSNEAFF TGCGCCAGCAGCTTGGGGACAGGGGGCTTTTCGAATGAAGCTTTCTTT
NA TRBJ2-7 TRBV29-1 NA CSVEGGHLYEQYF TGCAGCGTTGAAGGGGGACACCTCTACGAGCAGTACTTC
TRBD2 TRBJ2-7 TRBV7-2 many CASSLALAGGYEQYF TGTGCCAGCAGCTTAGCACTAGCGGGAGGTTACGAGCAGTACTTC
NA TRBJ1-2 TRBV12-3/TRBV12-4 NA CASSPRPRQGPYYGYTF TGTGCCAGCAGTCCCCGCCCGCGGCAGGGGCCTTACTATGGCTACACCTTC
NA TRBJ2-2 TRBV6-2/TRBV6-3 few CASSYQGTNTGELFF TGTGCCAGCAGTTACCAGGGAACGAACACCGGGGAGCTGTTTTTT
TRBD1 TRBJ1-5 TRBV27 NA CASSSNRGLGQPQHF TGTGCCAGCAGTTCCAACAGGGGGCTGGGTCAGCCCCAGCATTTT
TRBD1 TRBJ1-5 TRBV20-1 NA CSARTGYNQPQHF TGCAGTGCCAGGACAGGTTACAATCAGCCCCAGCATTTT
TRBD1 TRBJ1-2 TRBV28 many CASSYRGVGYGYTF TGTGCCAGCAGCTACAGGGGAGTCGGCTATGGCTACACCTTC
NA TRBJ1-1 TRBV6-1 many CASSKQGYTEAFF TGTGCCAGCAGTAAGCAGGGGTACACTGAAGCTTTCTTT
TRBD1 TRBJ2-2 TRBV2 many CASPGQTNTGELFF TGTGCCAGCCCGGGACAGACGAACACCGGGGAGCTGTTTTTT
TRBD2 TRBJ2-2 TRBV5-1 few CASSSGLAAGELFF TGCGCCAGCAGCTCGGGACTAGCGGCCGGGGAGCTGTTTTTT
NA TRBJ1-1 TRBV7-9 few CASSQIRTPGIPRRDTEAFF TGTGCCAGCAGCCAGATTCGAACGCCCGGGATCCCAAGGCGGGACACTGAAGCTTTCTTT
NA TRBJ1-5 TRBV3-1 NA CASSQSSRQSSNQPQHF TGTGCCAGCAGCCAGTCGTCGAGACAGAGTAGCAATCAGCCCCAGCATTTT
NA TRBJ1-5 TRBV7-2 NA CASSLVSSRSNQPQHF TGTGCCAGCAGCTTAGTATCGTCCAGGAGCAATCAGCCCCAGCATTTT
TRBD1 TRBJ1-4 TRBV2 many CASSDTGGGEKLFF TGTGCCAGCAGTGATACAGGGGGCGGTGAAAAACTGTTTTTT
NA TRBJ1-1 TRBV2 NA CASRYRVHTEAFF TGTGCCAGTAGATACAGGGTTCACACTGAAGCTTTCTTT
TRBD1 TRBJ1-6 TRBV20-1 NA CSARGGQSNNSPLHF TGCAGTGCTAGAGGGGGACAGTCTAATAATTCACCCCTCCACTTT
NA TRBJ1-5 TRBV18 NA CASSPSTGRRNQPQHF TGTGCCAGCTCACCATCTACGGGCCGCAGGAATCAGCCCCAGCATTTT
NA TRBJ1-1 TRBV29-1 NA CSVLGVSETEAFF TGCAGCGTTTTAGGGGTCTCGGAAACTGAAGCTTTCTTT
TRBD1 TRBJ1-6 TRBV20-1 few CSARPGQVSLPLHF TGCAGTGCTAGGCCGGGACAGGTCTCCTTGCCCCTCCACTTT
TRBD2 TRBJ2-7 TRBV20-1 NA CSARDPGGAYEQYF TGCAGTGCTAGAGACCCGGGAGGGGCCTACGAGCAGTACTTC
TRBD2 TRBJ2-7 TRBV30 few CAWTRGLAGGPYF TGTGCCTGGACCAGGGGACTAGCGGGAGGCCCGTACTTC
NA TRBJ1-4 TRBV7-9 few CASSPLLREGVSEKLFF TGTGCCAGCAGCCCTCTTCTCCGGGAGGGAGTAAGTGAAAAACTGTTTTTT
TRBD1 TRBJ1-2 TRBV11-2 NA CASSAPGQGHGYTF TGTGCCAGCAGCGCGCCGGGACAGGGCCATGGCTACACCTTC
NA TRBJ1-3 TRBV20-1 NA CSARGDDSGNTIYF TGCAGTGCTAGAGGGGACGACTCTGGAAACACCATATATTTT
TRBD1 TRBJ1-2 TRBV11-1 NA CASRPPGTGLNYGYTF TGTGCCAGCAGACCGCCCGGGACAGGGCTTAACTATGGCTACACCTTC
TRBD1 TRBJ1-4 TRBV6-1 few CASSRDRGRREKLFF TGTGCCAGCAGCCGGGACAGGGGTCGAAGAGAAAAACTGTTTTTT
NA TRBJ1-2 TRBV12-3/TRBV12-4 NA CASTPDRIYGYTF TGTGCCAGCACCCCAGACAGGATCTATGGCTACACCTTC
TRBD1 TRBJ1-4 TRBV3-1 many CASSQGQGAVSEKLFF TGTGCCAGCAGCCAAGGCCAGGGGGCAGTAAGTGAAAAACTGTTTTTT
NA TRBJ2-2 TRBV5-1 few CASIPTGMNTGELFF TGCGCCAGCATCCCGACAGGAATGAACACCGGGGAGCTGTTTTTT
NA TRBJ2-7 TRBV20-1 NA CSAREGAWYEQYF TGCAGTGCTAGAGAGGGGGCATGGTACGAGCAGTACTTC
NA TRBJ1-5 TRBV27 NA CATLMGNSNQPQHF TGTGCCACTCTGATGGGGAACAGCAATCAGCCCCAGCATTTT
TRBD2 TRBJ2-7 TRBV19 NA CASSITSGSTYEQYF TGTGCCAGTAGTATAACTAGCGGGAGTACCTACGAGCAGTACTTC
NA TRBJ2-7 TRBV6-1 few CASSPRKGGYEQYF TGTGCCAGCAGTCCGCGAAAAGGCGGCTACGAGCAGTACTTC
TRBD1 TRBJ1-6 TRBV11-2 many CASSKRQGSYNSPLHF TGTGCCAGCAGCAAGAGACAGGGATCCTATAATTCACCCCTCCACTTT
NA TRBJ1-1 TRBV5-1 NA CASSYQSGNTEAFF TGCGCCAGCAGCTACCAAAGTGGGAACACTGAAGCTTTCTTT
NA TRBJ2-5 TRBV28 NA CASTETTQETQYF TGTGCCAGCACCGAAACCACCCAAGAGACCCAGTACTTC
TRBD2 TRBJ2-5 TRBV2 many CASNLIGREGETQYF TGTGCCAGCAACTTGATCGGCAGGGAGGGAGAGACCCAGTACTTC
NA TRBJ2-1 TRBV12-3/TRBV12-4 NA CASSLVGVRYNEQFF TGTGCCAGCAGTTTAGTGGGGGTGAGGTACAATGAGCAGTTCTTC